The rows below give T cell receptor beta chains drawn from one sample of a study of cytotoxic CD8 clonotypes in ibrutinib-treated CLL. Method: immunoSEQ multiplex PCR; TCRdb's copy keeps in-frame clones and lacks some. The sample yields about 29,000 clones, 62% seen once. The sample in question was PBMCs, obtained before ibrutinib treatment. Receptors originate from a human donor with chronic lymphocytic leukemia. The CDR3 runs from the conserved cysteine through the conserved F or W.

>TRBJ2-7|TRBV12-1
CASSPDRMTYEQYF
>TRBJ2-5|TRBV5-8
CASSTRDRVVAQYF
>TRBJ1-2|TRBV9
CASSRTETNYGYTF
>TRBJ2-7|TRBV19
CASSIERTYEQYF
>TRBJ2-7|TRBV6-6
CASGPRPNYEQYF
>TRBJ2-7|TRBV19
CASSISLGRKNEQYF
>TRBJ2-5|TRBV19
CATRLAVGMQTQYF
>TRBJ1-2|TRBV5-5
CASSSGGAQREPYTF
>TRBJ2-1|TRBV5-1
CASSFSLAGSYNEQFF
>TRBJ2-1|TRBV6-6
CASSSGPEFNEQFF
>TRBJ1-6|TRBV5-1
CASSQEWGTPLHF